Below, 13 T cell receptor beta chains from the same sample are listed, as sequenced in a study of T cells after yellow fever vaccination. TCRdb called the 5' RACE reads again in MiXCR, with one record for every CDR3 protein. The sample has 500,000 to 650,000 distinct CDR3 sequences, roughly 14% seen once. Material: PBMCs, obtained on the day of the yellow fever booster vaccination. The source is a man aged 30 to 45 who received the YFV17D yellow fever vaccine.

The chain combines TRBV4-3 with TRBJ2-7, with 7 bases matching TRBD1. This CDR3 spans 15 amino acids. Germline V gene sequence: CDR1 LGHNA, CDR2 YSLEER. The V and J ends lost 7 bases and 3 bases, in that order; junction bases with no gene match: 12. DNA of the CDR3: TGCGCCAGCACCATCTCCTTGACAGGGATCTACGAGCAGTACTTC. It encodes CASTISLTGIYEQYF.

There are many counts of this clonotype. V usage is TRBV2 and J usage is TRBJ1-5; 7 bases match TRBD1. V shed 8 bases and J 4 bases; nucleotides not matched to a gene: 8. CDR1 and CDR2 (germline): SNHLY, FYNNEI. This CDR3 is 14 amino acids long. CDR3 loop: CASGGEGANQPQHF. The CDR3 nucleotides are TGTGCCAGCGGAGGGGAGGGGGCTAATCAGCCCCAGCATTTT.

The V gene is TRBV5-1, the J gene TRBJ2-3; TRBD2 aligns across 10 bases. The CDR3 sequence is 14 residues long. Germline V lookup: CDR1 SGHRS, CDR2 YFSETQ. The V segment lost 6 bases and the J segment 4 bases; nucleotides outside the gene matches: 5. CDR3 DNA: TGCGCCAGCACGGCTAGCGGGAGCGCAGATACGCAGTATTTT. This encodes CASTASGSADTQYF.

This sequence joins TRBV9 and TRBJ2-1, with 12 nucleotides matching TRBD2. The V gene end was trimmed by 1 base and the J gene end by 5 bases; junction bases not matched to a gene: 4. The CDR3 is 16 residues long. The germline V gene encodes CDR1 SGDLS and CDR2 YYNGEE. The CDR3 DNA reads TGTGCCAGCAGCGTAAGGCTAGCGGGAGGGAACAATGAGCAGTTCTTC. It codes for CASSVRLAGGNNEQFF.

This clonotype came up a few times. This sequence joins TRBV4-2 and TRBJ2-3; 15 nucleotides match TRBD2. Trimming took 4 bases from V and 2 from J; bases not matched to a gene: 13. This CDR3 contains 20 residues. Germline CDR1 and CDR2: LGHNA and YNFKEQ. This CDR3 is CASSPIPGTSGGILTDTQYF. Written as DNA, the CDR3 is TGTGCCAGCAGCCCCATCCCAGGGACTAGCGGGGGGATACTCACAGATACGCAGTATTTT.

This chain connects TRBV12-3 or TRBV12-4 to TRBJ2-5, with no clear D. The CDR3 loop spans 12 amino acids. The ends were cut back, 5 bases at V and 9 bases at J, with 13 bases in the middle. The CDR3 coding sequence is TGTGCCAGCAGTCACCTCGCATGGGCCCAGTACTTC. Protein sequence: CASSHLAWAQYF.

This clonotype was seen more than once but under ten times. The chain couples TRBV7-8 to TRBJ2-7, with a possible D match to TRBD1 (6 bases). CDR1 is SGHVS and CDR2 is FQNEAQ in the germline V gene. The CDR3 runs 15 residues. Trimming left V 3 bases short and J 3 bases short, with 15 bases between. CDR3 nucleotide sequence: TGTGCCAGCAGCTTCGAACCCGGGACAAGCTACGAGCAGTACTTC. Translated: CASSFEPGTSYEQYF.

CDR3 in DNA: TGTGCCAGCAGCTCGGTAAAGGGCGACATTCAGTACTTC. It yields the protein CASSSVKGDIQYF. This rearrangement joins TRBV7-2 to TRBJ2-4; D remains ambiguous. The CDR3 spans 13 residues. With 4 bases removed from V and 8 bases from J, the gap between germline ends came to 12 bases. Germline CDR1 and CDR2: SGHTA and FQGNSA.

The chain links TRBV19 to TRBJ2-7; weak D call: TRBD1 (6 bases). CDR1 is LNHDA and CDR2 is SQIVND in the germline V gene (reference sequence). The V end lost 6 bases, the J end lost 2 bases, and 14 bases lay between the germline ends. The CDR3 spans 14 residues. The CDR3 DNA reads TGTGCCAGTAGCCCAGGGGTACGAACCTACGAGCAGTACTTC. The encoded protein is CASSPGVRTYEQYF.

This clonotype was seen more than once but under ten times. V usage is TRBV27 and J usage is TRBJ2-5; 9 bases align to TRBD1. The CDR3 runs 14 residues. V trimming: 8 bases; J trimming: 4 bases; junction bases outside the gene matches: 8. Per germline, CDR1 MNHEY and CDR2 SMNVEV (reference sequence). This CDR3 is CASHSRGQGETQYF. CDR3 in DNA: TGTGCCAGCCATTCTCGGGGACAGGGAGAGACCCAGTACTTC.

The V gene is TRBV15, the J gene TRBJ1-1, with 7 positions matching TRBD1. The J segment lost 7 bases and the V segment lost 1 base, leaving 6 bases of the junction unmatched. The germline CDR1 and CDR2 sequences are LNHNV and YYDKDF (reference sequence). CDR3 size: 14 residues. The CDR3 coding sequence is TGTGCCACCAGCAGAGCGACAGGGAAGGTTGAAGCTTTCTTT. Translation: CATSRATGKVEAFF.

In its sample, this clonotype was seen a few times. This rearrangement joins TRBV19 to TRBJ1-4; D perhaps matches TRBD1 (6 bases). The V gene's germline CDR1 is LNHDA and CDR2 SQIVND (reference sequence). Between the trimmed V and J ends, which lost 3 bases and 0 bases, there was a span of 17 bases. This CDR3 has 18 residues. The CDR3, as DNA: TGTGCCAGTAGTATCCTGGCAGGGACACTTTCAACTAATGAAAAACTGTTTTTT. Residues: CASSILAGTLSTNEKLFF.

This clonotype was detected a few times. V and J are TRBV7-2 and TRBJ2-5; D is uncertain. V lost 6 bases and J 4 bases, leaving 18 bases between the germline ends. This CDR3 region has 15 residues. Germline CDR1 and CDR2: SGHTA and FQGNSA. Here the CDR3 DNA reads TGTGCCAGCAGTCGCAGACTCAACTACGGAGAGACCCAGTACTTC. Translation gives CASSRRLNYGETQYF.